This TCR beta chain was recovered during a study of blood T cell repertoires in COVID-19 (dated by TCRdb to the early 2020s). Context from the whole study: Samples from collaborators originated in the United States, Italy and Spain and spanned both the acute and convalescent phases of COVID-19. A freely available public database, intended as a resource for researchers studying the immune response to SARS-CoV-2, is where the repertoires were released. The material from the prospective study consisted of cDNA or gDNA derived from T cells, B-cell-depleted T cells, or PBMCs. Nearly every sample came with metadata listing a de-identified subject ID, COVID-19 status, age in years and sex. Where available, HLA class I and class II types were obtained from metadata supplied by the sample provider rather than from assay-based typing. Samples came from the ongoing ImmuneRACE study (first 160 participants) plus 1,254 subjects from 6 global collaborators. Subjects who had been exposed to COVID-19, were actively infected with it, or had recovered from it provided the deeply sampled blood TCRbeta repertoires that made up the dataset. General conclusions and limits of the study: The quantity of clinical and demographic metadata differed by source and by participant and was supplied without curation.

About this clone itself: Which antigen it targets is not known. The sample holds no much larger clone one base away, and base qualities are not on file.

Each collaborating institution followed its own protocols to collect whole blood in K2EDTA tubes. For TCRbeta analysis, collaborators shipped samples as frozen whole blood, isolated PBMCs, or DNA extracted from either of those sample types. The immunoSEQ Assay, a bias-controlled multiplex PCR, was used to amplify TCRbeta CDR3 regions from genomic DNA. Per the authors' processing: Within the assay, amplification of reference gene primers was used to estimate how many nucleated cells each sample contained. To quantify the absolute abundance of each unique TCRbeta CDR3 rearrangement, sequence reads were collapsed and filtered. Productive Simpson clonality was computed per sample as the square root of Simpson's diversity index over productive rearrangements. TCRdb took over this immuneACCESS table, retaining in-frame rearrangements with V and J assigned. Such tables are incomplete; in checked studies, under half of the missing clones stem from an unresolved V gene, and the remainder is unexplained. That table supplies the V and J calls and clone size; D and trimming were determined from the DNA. This sample comprises about 100,000 clones, more than 80% of them detected only once. The ten largest clonotypes hold roughly 4.6% of the sample.

Here V drops 5 bases and J drops 5 bases, and the junction holds 3 bases not matched to any gene. Reading from cysteine to phenylalanine, the CDR3 counts 13 amino acids. The read is trimmed to its CDR3 DNA, 39 bases read in frame from base 1. Reading the germline V gene (reference sequence) gives CDR1 SEHNR and CDR2 FQNEAQ. Rearrangement joined TRBV7-9 to TRBJ1-1, and 9 junctional nucleotides match TRBD1. This TCR came from a middle-aged man with active or convalescent COVID-19. The source material was peripheral blood. The CDR3 is CASSPQGATEAFF. The DNA sequence is TGTGCCAGCAGCCCACAGGGGGCGACTGAAGCTTTCTTT.